This T cell receptor beta chain was sequenced for a study of cytomegalovirus exposure and HLA in healthy donors. Study-level findings and limits: A further, later analysis showed that HLA-associated TCR beta chains (compared with equally common others) were more clonally expanded. For most TCR beta V segments, an earlier analysis put the productive rate at about 87% or about 30% of the time.

A remark on this clone: Its antigen is undetermined.

Trimming removed 6 bases at V and 0 bases at J, with 9 bases between. The CDR3 is 15 amino acids. Germline loops: CDR1 MDHEN, CDR2 SYDVKM. Researchers ran the PCR with 60 Vbeta and 13 Jbeta primers. The assay was immunoSEQ multiplex PCR, and TCRdb's table has in-frame clones only and misses some. Of more than 150,000 clones in the sample, around 76% are singletons; the top ten hold 1.5%. The sample comprised PBMCs. This sequence joins TRBV28 and TRBJ2-6, with D possibly matching TRBD1 (5 bases). The sequence was collected from a man aged 35 to 55 in good health and CMV-seronegative. In nucleotides, the CDR3 is TGTGCCAGCAGCAAAGACAGCTCTGGGGCCAACGTCCTGACTTTC. Translated: CASSKDSSGANVLTF.